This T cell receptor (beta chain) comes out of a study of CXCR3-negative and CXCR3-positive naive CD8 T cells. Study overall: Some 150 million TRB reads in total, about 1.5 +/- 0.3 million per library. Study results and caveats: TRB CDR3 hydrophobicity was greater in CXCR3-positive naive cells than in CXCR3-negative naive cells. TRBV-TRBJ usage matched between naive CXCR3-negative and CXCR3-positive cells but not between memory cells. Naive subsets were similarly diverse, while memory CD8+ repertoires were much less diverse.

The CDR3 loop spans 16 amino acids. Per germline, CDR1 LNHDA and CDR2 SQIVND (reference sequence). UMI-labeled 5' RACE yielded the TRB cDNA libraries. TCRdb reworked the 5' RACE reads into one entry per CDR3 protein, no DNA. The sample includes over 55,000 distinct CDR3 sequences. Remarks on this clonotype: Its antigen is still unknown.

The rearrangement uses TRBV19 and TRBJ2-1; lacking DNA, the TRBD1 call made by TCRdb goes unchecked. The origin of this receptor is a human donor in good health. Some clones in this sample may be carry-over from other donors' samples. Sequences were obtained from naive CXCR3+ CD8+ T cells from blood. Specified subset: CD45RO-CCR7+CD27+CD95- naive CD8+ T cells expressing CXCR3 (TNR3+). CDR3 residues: CASRDPGTGFYNEQFF.